The sample holds many counts of the clone carrying this T cell receptor beta chain. Germline V gives CDR1 MNHEY, CDR2 SVGEGT. CDR3 length: 14 amino acids. The V and J ends lost 7 bases and 6 bases, in that order; junction bases with no gene match: 8. One entry per CDR3 protein results from TCRdb running MiXCR on the 5' RACE reads. Of about 45,000 distinct CDR3 sequences in the sample, around 6.5% are singletons; the top ten hold 10%. This sample is drawn from a study of T cells after yellow fever vaccination. Study-wide results and limits: Of the clonotypes, a small share occurred in both CD4 and CD8 compartments. Though weaker, the secondary response peaked faster, on day 5 versus 15.

This receptor was identified in a man aged 25-45 years who received the YFV17D yellow fever vaccine. The specimen comprised PBMCs, either bulk or a sorted T-cell subset (CD4+, CD8+, memory, or dextramer-sorted; not recorded which), sampled 45 days after the yellow fever booster vaccination. The J gene is TRBJ2-1, the V gene TRBV6-2 or TRBV6-3; 8 positions agree with TRBD2. Here the CDR3 DNA reads TGTGCCAGCAACCCAGCGGGAGCGCCCAATGAGCAGTTCTTC. Translated: CASNPAGAPNEQFF.